Below, 3 T cell receptor beta chains from the same sample are listed, as sequenced in a study of blood T cell repertoires in COVID-19. Sequencing used immunoSEQ multiplex PCR; TCRdb keeps in-frame clones, though not all of them. The sample lists 200,000 to 250,000 clones, more than 75% occurring once. The material sequenced was peripheral blood. The receptors originated from a woman aged 25 to 39 who had recovered from COVID-19.

This chain joins TRBV5-1 and TRBJ2-3; possible D gene TRBD1, 5 bases. CDR3 length: 14 residues. Deletions cut 4 bases from V and 3 bases from J, with 12 bases between. Germline CDR1 and CDR2: SGHRS and YFSETQ. The CDR3 sequence: CASSQGQETDTQYF. CDR3 nucleotide sequence: TGCGCCAGCAGCCAGGGCCAGGAGACAGATACGCAGTATTTT.

This clone was seen a single time. The CDR3 DNA reads TGTGCCTGGACCCCGACAGGAAGGGGGACTGAAGCTTTCTTT. This codes for CAWTPTGRGTEAFF. The rearrangement joins TRBV30 to TRBJ1-1; a weak D match, TRBD1 (6 bases). Trimming left V 4 bases short and J 5 bases short, with 17 bases between. Germline assignment: CDR1 GTSNPN and CDR2 SVGIG (reference sequence). The CDR3 runs 14 residues.

The chain joins TRBV7-2 to TRBJ2-2, with D possibly TRBD1 on 5 matching bases. The V end lost 0 bases, the J end lost 4 bases, and 12 bases lay between the germline ends. The CDR3 runs to 16 residues. From germline, CDR1 is SGHTA and CDR2 FQGNSA. CDR3: CASSLALPTATGELFF. CDR3 nucleotide sequence: TGTGCCAGCAGCTTAGCCCTCCCGACAGCCACCGGGGAGCTGTTTTTT. Using reference TRBV7-2 and TRBJ2-2 for the parts outside the CDR3, the full variable domain is GAGVSQSPSNKVTEKGKDVELRCDPISGHTALYWYRQSLGQGLEFLIYFQGNSAPDKSGLPSDRFSAERTGGSVSTLTIQRTQQEDSAVYLCASSLALPTATGELFFGEGSRLTVL.